This T cell receptor (beta chain) stems from a study of blood T cells in healthy people across ages. Study-level information: Template switching caught about one barcoded beta molecule for each two T cells. Study-wide findings and caveats: Estimated diversity across one million T cells was deemed an underestimate. Comparison with aged donors showed that long-lived donors had more naive CD4+ cells and higher diversity.

The ends lost 5 bases at V and 2 bases at J; junction bases unmatched: 3. Per the germline V gene, CDR1 is SQVTM and CDR2 is ANQGSEA. The CDR3 is made up of 14 amino acids. Notes on this clonotype: Its antigen remains unknown.

A sample-barcoded 5' primer and a J-beta primer mix were used in a second PCR of roughly 6 to 11 cycles. TCRdb recomputed calls from the 5' RACE reads with MiXCR, one row per CDR3 protein. The sample includes about 570,000 distinct CDR3 sequences, roughly 29% of them seen just once. The sample consisted of blood. The rearrangement joins TRBV29-1 to TRBJ2-1, with 10 bases identical to TRBD1. This receptor was identified in an older woman in good health. The CDR3 is CSVRQGAPYNEQFF. The CDR3 coding sequence is TGCAGCGTTAGACAGGGGGCACCCTACAATGAGCAGTTCTTC.